These 11 T cell receptor beta chains came from one sample sequenced in a study of T cell responses to AZD1222 COVID-19 vaccine. TCRdb's copy holds only in-frame clones and misses some; the assay was immunoSEQ multiplex PCR. The table lists 90,000 to 150,000 clones, about 91% of them singletons. The sample was peripheral blood, taken on day 0 of AZD1222 vaccination. The source is an adult in good health.

CDR3: CASSEDRQGAGYGYTF. The CDR3 DNA follows: TGTGCCAGCAGTGAAGATCGCCAGGGGGCAGGCTATGGCTACACCTTC. V and J are TRBV2 and TRBJ1-2; 8 bases agree with TRBD1. J was trimmed by 4 bases and V by 1 base; bases with no gene match: 8. This CDR3 is built from 16 residues. Germline V lookup: CDR1 SNHLY, CDR2 FYNNEI.

This sequence joins TRBV13 and TRBJ2-3; 13 nucleotides agree with TRBD2. Germline V gene lookup returns CDR1 PRHDT and CDR2 FYEKMQ (reference sequence). The V segment lost 1 base and the J segment 5 bases; nucleotides outside the gene matches: 6. CDR3 length equals 17 residues. As DNA, the CDR3 is TGTGCCAGCAGCTTAGCTGGGACTAGCGGGGTTGAAGATACGCAGTATTTT. The encoded protein is CASSLAGTSGVEDTQYF.

This chain uses TRBV5-4 with TRBJ1-3; no clear D gene. CDR3 length equals 15 residues. The germline gives CDR1 SGHNT, CDR2 YYREEE (reference sequence). V was cut by 7 bases and J by 0 bases, with 14 bases left in between. In nucleotides, the CDR3 is TGTGCCAGCGGCAAGGACGGGAGCTCTGGAAACACCATATATTTT. It specifies CASGKDGSSGNTIYF.

This chain uses TRBV9 with TRBJ2-1; D may be TRBD2 (6 bases). CDR3 length: 15 residues. V was clipped by 4 bases and J by 2 bases, with 13 bases between them. CDR1 is SGDLS, CDR2 YYNGEE, per germline. The CDR3 region has the DNA TGTGCCAGCAGCCCTCGGGACTGGCCCTACAATGAGCAGTTCTTC. Its translation: CASSPRDWPYNEQFF.

The J gene is TRBJ1-3, the V gene TRBV7-2; 8 bases align to TRBD1. CDR1 and CDR2 from the germline V gene are SGHTA and FQGNSA. J gave up 4 bases and V 5 bases, and 13 bases lay outside the gene matches. CDR3 length equals 17 residues. The CDR3 is CASSPGTGLRGGNTIYF. For the CDR3, the DNA is TGTGCCAGCAGCCCAGGGACAGGCCTCAGAGGAGGAAACACCATATATTTT. Looking up the rest from reference TRBV7-2 and TRBJ1-3 gives the full variable domain: GAGVSQSPSNKVTEKGKDVELRCDPISGHTALYWYRQSLGQGLEFLIYFQGNSAPDKSGLPSDRFSAERTGGSVSTLTIQRTQQEDSAVYLCASSPGTGLRGGNTIYFGEGSWLTVV.

The chain carries TRBV7-9 and TRBJ2-1; either TRBD1 or TRBD2 may fit D (5 bases each). This CDR3 comprises 16 residues. Looked up from germline, CDR1 is SEHNR and CDR2 is FQNEAQ (reference sequence). V was cut by 3 bases and J by 0 bases, with 12 bases left in between. As DNA, the CDR3 is TGTGCCAGCAGCTTCGGGGCTGGGAGCTCCTACAATGAGCAGTTCTTC. It specifies CASSFGAGSSYNEQFF.

The chain recombines TRBV5-6 with TRBJ1-3; no firm D call. Trimming cost V 1 base and J 0 bases, with 8 bases left between them. Germline loops: CDR1 SGHDT, CDR2 YYEEEE. The CDR3 runs to 15 residues. CDR3 loop: CASSLTVTSGNTIYF. CDR3 coding DNA: TGTGCCAGCAGCTTGACCGTAACCTCTGGAAACACCATATATTTT.

The CDR3 nucleotides are TGTGCCAGCAGTGAAGGGCAGAACTCCGGCTATGGCTACACCTTC. Translation gives CASSEGQNSGYGYTF. The chain carries TRBV2 and TRBJ1-2; no clear D. Per the germline V gene, CDR1 is SNHLY and CDR2 is FYNNEI. The CDR3 is 15 amino acids. Trimming removed 1 base from V and 4 bases from J, with 13 bases in between.

This rearrangement joins TRBV7-3 to TRBJ2-2, with TRBD2 matching 11 bases. This CDR3 is 15 amino acids long. CDR1 SGHTA and CDR2 FQGTGA come from the germline V gene. J lost 5 bases, V lost 5 bases, and 4 bases had no gene match. In DNA, the CDR3 is TGTGCCAGCAGCCCCGGGACTAGCGGAACCGGGGAGCTGTTTTTT. It encodes CASSPGTSGTGELFF.

CDR3 protein: CASSSTGGAYEQYF. CDR3 coding DNA: TGTGCCAGCAGCTCGACAGGGGGAGCGTACGAGCAGTACTTC. The rearrangement joins TRBV7-9 to TRBJ2-7, with TRBD1 matching over 9 bases. The V segment lost 4 bases and the J segment 4 bases; nucleotides outside the gene matches: 5. CDR3 length: 14 amino acids. Looked up from germline, CDR1 is SEHNR and CDR2 is FQNEAQ (reference sequence). The entire variable domain, with the rest obtained from reference TRBV7-9 and TRBJ2-7, is as follows: DTGVSQNPRHKITKRGQNVTFRCDPISEHNRLYWYRQTLGQGPEFLTYFQNEAQLEKSRLLSDRFSAERPKGSFSTLEIQRTEQGDSAMYLCASSSTGGAYEQYFGPGTRLTVT.

The chain joins TRBV6-2 or TRBV6-3 to TRBJ1-1; TRBD1 is a possible D gene (5 bases). In germline, CDR1 is MNHEY, CDR2 SVGEGT. V was pared by 5 bases and J by 7 bases, with 14 bases between. This CDR3 comprises 13 residues. The CDR3 DNA sequence: TGTGCCAGCAGTCCGTTTTGGGACCGTGAAGCTTTCTTT. It encodes CASSPFWDREAFF.